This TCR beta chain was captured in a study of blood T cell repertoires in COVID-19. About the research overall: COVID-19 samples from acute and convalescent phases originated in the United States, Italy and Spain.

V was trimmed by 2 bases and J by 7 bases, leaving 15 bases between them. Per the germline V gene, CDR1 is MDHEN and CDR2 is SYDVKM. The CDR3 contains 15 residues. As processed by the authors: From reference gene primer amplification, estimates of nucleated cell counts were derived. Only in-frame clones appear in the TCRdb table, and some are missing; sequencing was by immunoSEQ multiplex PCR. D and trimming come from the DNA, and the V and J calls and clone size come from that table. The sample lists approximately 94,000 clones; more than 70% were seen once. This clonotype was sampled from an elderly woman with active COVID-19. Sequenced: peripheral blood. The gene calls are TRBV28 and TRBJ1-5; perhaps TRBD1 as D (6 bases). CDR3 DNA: TGTGCCAGCAGTTTAGGGAGGGGGGTGGTGCAGCCCCAGCATTTT. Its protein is CASSLGRGVVQPQHF. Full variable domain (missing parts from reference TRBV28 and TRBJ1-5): DVKVTQSSRYLVKRTGEKVFLECVQDMDHENMFWYRQDPGLGLRLIYFSYDVKMKEKGDIPEGYSVSREKKERFSLILESASTNQTSMYLCASSLGRGVVQPQHFGDGTRLSIL.